Listed below are T cell receptor beta chains from one sample, sequenced in a study of CD8+ T cells in alopecia areata. Measured with immunoSEQ multiplex PCR; TCRdb has only the in-frame clones, and not every one. The data contain 180,000 or so clones, 58% of them singletons. Material: CD4+ T cells sorted from blood, obtained at approximately week 55, from a patient treated with tofacitinib. The receptors come from a human donor with alopecia areata. Both conserved end residues are part of each CDR3. A D gene is named only where the DNA matches it firmly. Clone size is given for some rows only: seen once, a few or many times, or a class if the clone is expanded.

clone_size	v_call	d_call	j_call	cdr3_nt	cdr3_aa
.	TRBV9	TRBD1	TRBJ1-1	TGTGCCAGCAGCGGCGGACAGGATAACACTGAAGCTTTCTTT	CASSGGQDNTEAFF
.	TRBV6-1	.	TRBJ1-6	TGTGCCAGCAGTAGACAGCCGGACCATAATTCACCCCTCCACTTT	CASSRQPDHNSPLHF
.	TRBV27	.	TRBJ1-5	TGTGCCAGCAGTTTGTTGGGTCAACCCCAGCATTTT	CASSLLGQPQHF
few	TRBV29-1	.	TRBJ1-6	TGCAGCGTTGAACCCCCACAGGGACGCATAAATTCACCCCTCCACTTT	CSVEPPQGRINSPLHF
few	TRBV18	.	TRBJ1-5	TGTGCCAGCTCATCGACAGTCAAGTATCAGCCCCAGCATTTT	CASSSTVKYQPQHF
few	TRBV19	TRBD1	TRBJ1-2	TGTGCCAGTCGGACAGGGGGCGACTACACCTTC	CASRTGGDYTF
.	TRBV2	.	TRBJ1-2	TGTGCCAGCAGTCAACGAACAGGGTCGGGCTACACCTTC	CASSQRTGSGYTF
few	TRBV28	.	TRBJ2-5	TGTGCCAGCAGCACCCTCGTGGGCCTGGAGACCCAGTACTTC	CASSTLVGLETQYF
.	TRBV5-1	.	TRBJ2-7	TGCGCCAGCAGCCGGGACTCTCGGGGTAGCTCCTACGAGCAGTACTTC	CASSRDSRGSSYEQYF
few	TRBV29-1	.	TRBJ1-1	TGCAGCGTTGACAGGGAGAGGACCACTGAAGCTTTCTTT	CSVDRERTTEAFF
.	TRBV6-5	.	TRBJ1-2	TGTGCCAGCAGTCCACTTTCAGGGAATGGCTACACCTTC	CASSPLSGNGYTF
few	TRBV25-1	.	TRBJ1-2	TGTGCCAGCAGTGCCGGGTACGGCTACACCTTC	CASSAGYGYTF
few	TRBV18	.	TRBJ2-5	TGTGCCAGCTCACCACAACAGGGTCGGGAGACCCAGTACTTC	CASSPQQGRETQYF
few	TRBV7-9	.	TRBJ2-7	TGTGCCAGCAGCCCCAGGGGGGAATACGAGCAGTACTTC	CASSPRGEYEQYF
.	TRBV10-3	TRBD1	TRBJ2-6	TGTGCCATCAGCGGGACAGACTCTGGGGCCAACGTCCTGACTTTC	CAISGTDSGANVLTF
.	TRBV7-9	.	TRBJ2-1	TGTGCCAGCAGCTTAGATAGTTATGGTGAGCAGTTCTTC	CASSLDSYGEQFF
.	TRBV30	TRBD1	TRBJ2-7	TGTGCCTGGAGTAACAGGGGGCCCGAGCAGTACTTC	CAWSNRGPEQYF
.	TRBV30	TRBD1	TRBJ1-5	TGTGCCTGGAGTCAGAAAGGAGGGGGCCAGCCCCAGCATTTT	CAWSQKGGGQPQHF
once	TRBV28	.	TRBJ1-5	TGTGCCAGCAGTTTACGACAGTTCAACAATCAGCCCCAGCATTTT	CASSLRQFNNQPQHF
.	TRBV14	TRBD2	TRBJ2-3	TGTGCCAGCAGCCCTAGACTAGCGGGGAGCACAGATACGCAGTATTTT	CASSPRLAGSTDTQYF
.	TRBV5-6	.	TRBJ2-2	TGTGCCAGCATTAACGGGAACACCGGGGAGCTGTTTTTT	CASINGNTGELFF
.	TRBV14	TRBD2	TRBJ2-1	TGTGCCAGCAGCCACCCGTCGGGACTAGCGGGGGGCGGTCACGAGCAGTTCTTC	CASSHPSGLAGGGHEQFF
.	TRBV23-1	.	TRBJ1-2	TGCGCCAGCTCAGGGTCCCACGGCTACACCTTC	CASSGSHGYTF
.	TRBV19	.	TRBJ1-1	TGTGCCAGTAGTATCTTGTTTCTGAACACTGAAGCTTTCTTT	CASSILFLNTEAFF
few	TRBV5-1	.	TRBJ2-5	TGCGCCAGCAGCTTGTTTCAGGAAGAGACCCAGTACTTC	CASSLFQEETQYF
.	TRBV2	TRBD1	TRBJ1-2	TGTGCCAGCAGCTTAGACAGGGTTACTAACTATGGCTACACCTTC	CASSLDRVTNYGYTF
.	TRBV19	.	TRBJ2-7	TGTGCCAGCAGGGGATCTGGCTACGAGCAGTACTTC	CASRGSGYEQYF
once	TRBV5-1	.	TRBJ1-6	TGCGCCAGCAGCTTGGCCGAGGGCGTAGGTTCACCCCTCCACTTT	CASSLAEGVGSPLHF
few	TRBV6-5	.	TRBJ2-3	TGTGCCAGCAGTTACCTTAGGGGGGGGACCGCAGATACGCAGTATTTT	CASSYLRGGTADTQYF
.	TRBV5-1	.	TRBJ2-3	TGCGCCAGCAGCTTGGAGAGGGATACGCAGTATTTT	CASSLERDTQYF
.	TRBV15	.	TRBJ1-6	TGTGCCACCAGCAGAGTTATAGATGTAGCTTCACCCCTCCACTTT	CATSRVIDVASPLHF
.	TRBV10-3	TRBD2	TRBJ2-3	TGTGCCATCAGTGAGGGGCGGGGGAGAAGCACAGATACGCAGTATTTT	CAISEGRGRSTDTQYF
.	TRBV6-5	.	TRBJ1-6	TGTGCCAGCAGTTACGGGAACGTAGGCCATAATTCACCCCTCCACTTT	CASSYGNVGHNSPLHF
.	TRBV7-6	TRBD1	TRBJ2-1	TGTGCCAGCAGCCCGAGGACAGGGGGCTACGACAATGAGCAGTTCTTC	CASSPRTGGYDNEQFF
few	TRBV7-4	.	TRBJ1-5	TGTGCCAGCAGCTTAGTCCCGGGTCGTCAGCCCCAGCATTTT	CASSLVPGRQPQHF
.	TRBV5-1	.	TRBJ2-7	TGCGCCAGCCGGACAGCGACCACCAAGAACTACGAGCAGTACTTC	CASRTATTKNYEQYF
once	TRBV30	.	TRBJ2-3	TGTGCCCTCCGAGACACAGATACGCAGTATTTT	CALRDTDTQYF
.	TRBV5-1	.	TRBJ1-2	TGCGCCAGCAGCCCCACGGTCCCCTATGGCTACACCTTC	CASSPTVPYGYTF
.	TRBV25-1	.	TRBJ1-4	TGTGCCAGCAGCGCGGACACAACTGAAAAACTGTTTTTT	CASSADTTEKLFF
.	TRBV29-1	.	TRBJ2-7	TGCAGCGTTACGGGACATCCTACCTACGAGCAGTACTTC	CSVTGHPTYEQYF
.	TRBV20-1	.	TRBJ2-5	TGCAGTGCTTTAAGAGAGACCCAGTACTTC	CSALRETQYF
.	TRBV2	.	TRBJ2-6	TGTGCCAGCTCCTCCCGGCCGATTGGCGCAAACTCTGGGGCCAACGTCCTGACTTTC	CASSSRPIGANSGANVLTF
.	TRBV2	.	TRBJ2-7	TGTGCCAGCAGTGCTACGAGGGGTAGCAACGAGCAGTACTTC	CASSATRGSNEQYF
.	TRBV29-1	TRBD1	TRBJ1-2	TGCAGCGTTGCGCAGGGGGCCGGCAACTATGGCTACACCTTC	CSVAQGAGNYGYTF
.	TRBV5-1	TRBD1	TRBJ1-1	TGCGCCAGCAGCCCACCGACAGGGGATCTGAACACTGAAGCTTTCTTT	CASSPPTGDLNTEAFF
.	TRBV29-1	TRBD2	TRBJ2-3	TGCAGCGTAACCAGCGGGGCCCGCACAGATACGCAGTATTTT	CSVTSGARTDTQYF
few	TRBV29-1	.	TRBJ2-3	TGCAGCGTTCAACGAGGTGGAGGGGCCAAACTAAACACAGATACGCAGTATTTT	CSVQRGGGAKLNTDTQYF
.	TRBV7-8	TRBD1	TRBJ1-2	TGTGCCAGCAGCTTAGAGCGCGCGGGCAGGGGGCGAGGCTACACCTTC	CASSLERAGRGRGYTF
few	TRBV7-9	.	TRBJ2-3	TGTGCCAGCAGCCTAACAGATACGCAGTATTTT	CASSLTDTQYF
few	TRBV6-1	TRBD1	TRBJ1-2	TGTGCCAGCAGTACGTGGACAGGGAGCTATGGCTACACCTTC	CASSTWTGSYGYTF
few	TRBV29-1	.	TRBJ1-1	TGCAGCGTTTCGGGGTACACTGAAGCTTTCTTT	CSVSGYTEAFF
few	TRBV30	.	TRBJ1-5	TGTGCCTGGAGCCGGGATATCAATCAGCCCCAGCATTTT	CAWSRDINQPQHF